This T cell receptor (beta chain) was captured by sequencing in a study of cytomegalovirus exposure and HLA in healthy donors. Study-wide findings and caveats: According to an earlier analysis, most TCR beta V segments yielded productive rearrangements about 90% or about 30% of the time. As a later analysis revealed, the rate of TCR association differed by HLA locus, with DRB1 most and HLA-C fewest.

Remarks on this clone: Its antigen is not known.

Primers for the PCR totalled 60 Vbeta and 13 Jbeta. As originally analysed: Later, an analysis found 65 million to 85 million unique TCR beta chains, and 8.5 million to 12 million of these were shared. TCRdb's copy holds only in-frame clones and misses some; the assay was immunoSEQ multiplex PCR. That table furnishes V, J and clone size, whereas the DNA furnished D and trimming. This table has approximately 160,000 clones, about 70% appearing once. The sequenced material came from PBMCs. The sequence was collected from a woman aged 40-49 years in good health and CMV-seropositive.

CDR3 nucleotides: TGTGCCAGCAGCCCCCCATCCAGCTATGGCTACACCTTC. This codes for CASSPPSSYGYTF. The chain is built from TRBV7-8 and TRBJ1-2; no reliable D call. The CDR3 loop spans 13 amino acids. Trimming took off 5 bases at V and 4 bases at J, with 11 bases between the two ends. CDR1 and CDR2 (germline): SGHVS, FQNEAQ.